Listed below are T cell receptor beta chains from one sample, sequenced in a study of blood T cells in healthy people across ages. TCRdb re-called the 5' RACE reads with MiXCR, one entry per CDR3 protein. The sample yields about 720,000 distinct CDR3 sequences, around a quarter seen once. In addition, the sample was reused for a study of T cells of mothers and their children.

Sequencing was done on a sample of blood. These receptor sequences come from a boy younger than 18 in good health. Each CDR3 is given without its conserved first and last residue. Fields, in order: CDR3 length, V gene, J gene, CDR3 protein.

len: 11; v_gene: TRBV20-1; j_gene: TRBJ2-7; CDR3aa: SALAEISYEQY
len: 9; v_gene: TRBV9; j_gene: TRBJ2-3; CDR3aa: ASSVGGAQY
len: 12; v_gene: TRBV5-1; j_gene: TRBJ2-7; CDR3aa: ASSFGTVEHEQY
len: 13; v_gene: TRBV6-5; j_gene: TRBJ2-3; CDR3aa: ASSSGGAGTDTQY
len: 13; v_gene: TRBV19; j_gene: TRBJ1-1; CDR3aa: ATNEGAWMNTEAF
len: 10; v_gene: TRBV27; j_gene: TRBJ2-5; CDR3aa: ASRPTSGREY
len: 17; v_gene: TRBV5-5; j_gene: TRBJ2-1; CDR3aa: ASSLWAGGLGWSYNEQF
len: 12; v_gene: TRBV7-2; j_gene: TRBJ1-1; CDR3aa: ASSFRQMNTEAF
len: 12; v_gene: TRBV29-1; j_gene: TRBJ1-4; CDR3aa: SAQEGGLNEKLF
len: 12; v_gene: TRBV5-6; j_gene: TRBJ1-2; CDR3aa: ASTRLAVNYGYT
len: 11; v_gene: TRBV15; j_gene: TRBJ1-2; CDR3aa: ATSRGQQYGYT
len: 11; v_gene: TRBV5-1; j_gene: TRBJ2-1; CDR3aa: ASSLAINNEQF
len: 15; v_gene: TRBV6-5; j_gene: TRBJ2-5; CDR3aa: ASSRQPGTETQETQY
len: 11; v_gene: TRBV6-6; j_gene: TRBJ1-5; CDR3aa: ASIWGEHQPQH
len: 13; v_gene: TRBV28; j_gene: TRBJ2-1; CDR3aa: ASTPAGGLSNEQF
len: 12; v_gene: TRBV29-1; j_gene: TRBJ2-1; CDR3aa: SARGADGYNEQF
len: 11; v_gene: TRBV27; j_gene: TRBJ1-3; CDR3aa: ASRTGLGNTIY
len: 14; v_gene: TRBV24-1; j_gene: TRBJ2-3; CDR3aa: ATSDRGQGVWFTQY
len: 11; v_gene: TRBV20-1; j_gene: TRBJ2-1; CDR3aa: SVPGQGRSEQF
len: 10; v_gene: TRBV6-5; j_gene: TRBJ1-2; CDR3aa: ASSRKDYGYT
len: 12; v_gene: TRBV9; j_gene: TRBJ2-7; CDR3aa: ASSRGQGVGEQY
len: 12; v_gene: TRBV12-3/TRBV12-4; j_gene: TRBJ2-6; CDR3aa: ASAARAGANVLT
len: 13; v_gene: TRBV1; j_gene: TRBJ1-1; CDR3aa: TSSQEKVLGAEAF
len: 14; v_gene: TRBV12-3/TRBV12-4; j_gene: TRBJ2-5; CDR3aa: ASSLRTGGRRETQY
len: 10; v_gene: TRBV12-3/TRBV12-4; j_gene: TRBJ2-7; CDR3aa: ASSAGQGSLY
len: 13; v_gene: TRBV28; j_gene: TRBJ1-4; CDR3aa: ASSLWGDSNEKLF
len: 8; v_gene: TRBV6-1; j_gene: NA; CDR3aa: ASQWGGQF
len: 13; v_gene: TRBV2; j_gene: TRBJ2-3; CDR3aa: ASRARGGSTDTQY
len: 14; v_gene: TRBV5-1; j_gene: TRBJ2-2; CDR3aa: ASSATGGVGTGELF
len: 13; v_gene: TRBV7-9; j_gene: TRBJ2-7; CDR3aa: ASSSTSGGADEQY
len: 10; v_gene: TRBV24-1; j_gene: TRBJ2-4; CDR3aa: ATSDLRGNQY
len: 12; v_gene: TRBV7-9; j_gene: TRBJ1-3; CDR3aa: ASSRGGAGNTIY
len: 12; v_gene: TRBV5-1; j_gene: TRBJ2-5; CDR3aa: ASSVGDNQETQY
len: 11; v_gene: TRBV20-1; j_gene: TRBJ1-4; CDR3aa: SARDRSYEKLF
len: 13; v_gene: TRBV27; j_gene: TRBJ2-6; CDR3aa: ASRPEGAGANVLT
len: 11; v_gene: TRBV20-1; j_gene: TRBJ2-7; CDR3aa: SARGPVSYEQY
len: 14; v_gene: TRBV7-9; j_gene: TRBJ2-6; CDR3aa: ASSSLWVSGANVLT
len: 10; v_gene: TRBV20-1; j_gene: TRBJ1-4; CDR3aa: SARRRNEKLF
len: 13; v_gene: TRBV5-1; j_gene: TRBJ2-7; CDR3aa: ASSLTTGALYEQY
len: 11; v_gene: TRBV2; j_gene: TRBJ2-5; CDR3aa: ASTHELQETQY
len: 15; v_gene: TRBV12-2; j_gene: TRBJ2-5; CDR3aa: ASRLAGCGSPQETQY
len: 11; v_gene: TRBV2; j_gene: TRBJ2-1; CDR3aa: ASSPTPYNEQF
len: 13; v_gene: TRBV7-9; j_gene: TRBJ2-1; CDR3aa: ASSSGQIFYNEQF
len: 12; v_gene: TRBV29-1; j_gene: TRBJ2-7; CDR3aa: SVEDMPGGNEQY
len: 12; v_gene: TRBV9; j_gene: TRBJ1-4; CDR3aa: ASSAGGSPEKLF
len: 11; v_gene: TRBV27; j_gene: NA; CDR3aa: ATLSRTAYEQF
len: 11; v_gene: TRBV27; j_gene: NA; CDR3aa: ASSFNGNYEQY
len: 13; v_gene: TRBV12-3/TRBV12-4; j_gene: TRBJ2-2; CDR3aa: ASSPSGKVTGELF
len: 13; v_gene: TRBV7-9; j_gene: NA; CDR3aa: ASSFIETGGNEQF
len: 14; v_gene: TRBV4-3; j_gene: TRBJ1-2; CDR3aa: ASSHLSGQGAAGYT
len: 11; v_gene: TRBV20-1; j_gene: TRBJ2-7; CDR3aa: SASSSGPYEQY
len: 12; v_gene: TRBV12-3/TRBV12-4; j_gene: TRBJ1-5; CDR3aa: ASSLGQAIQPQH
len: 9; v_gene: TRBV18; j_gene: TRBJ1-1; CDR3aa: ASSPPGEAF